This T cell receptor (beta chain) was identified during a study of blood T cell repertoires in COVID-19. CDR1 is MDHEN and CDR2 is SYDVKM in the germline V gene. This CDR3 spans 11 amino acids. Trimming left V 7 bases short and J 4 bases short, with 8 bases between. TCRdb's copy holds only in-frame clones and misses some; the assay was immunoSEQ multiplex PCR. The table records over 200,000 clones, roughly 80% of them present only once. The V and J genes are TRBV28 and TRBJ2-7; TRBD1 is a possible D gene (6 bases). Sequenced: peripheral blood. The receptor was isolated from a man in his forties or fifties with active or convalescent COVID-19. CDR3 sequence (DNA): TGTGCCAGCACCACAGGGTACGAGCAGTACTTC. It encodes CASTTGYEQYF.